This TCR beta chain was recorded in a study of T cells in Graves' hyperthyroidism and ophthalmopathy. The study, taken as a whole, reports: A model of 13 V-J features distinguished ophthalmopathy from stable hyperthyroidism. Also found in blood were most expanded thyroid clonotypes above 0.001.

The investigators amplified TCR beta CDR3 regions from RNA transcripts. Using the HTBI primer set, a first-round RT-PCR was run on the TCR CDR3. TCRdb fed the multiplex PCR reads into MiXCR, producing one record per CDR3 protein. The profile shows 610,000 or so distinct CDR3 sequences, roughly 46% of them singletons. Trimming shortened V by 7 bases and J by 8 bases, and 15 bases separated the two germline ends. The CDR3 loop spans 13 amino acids. Germline V gene lookup returns CDR1 MNHNS and CDR2 SASEGT. On this clonotype: Its matching antigen is unknown.

A lack of ophthalmopathy progression within 18 months defined stable Graves' hyperthyroidism. Orbital computed tomography and thyroid ultrasound, together with serum TRAb and thyroxine and clinical symptoms, were used for diagnoses. The chain recombines TRBV6-1 with TRBJ1-3; D unclear. The sequenced sample consisted of peripheral blood or thyroid tissue (not recorded which). This receptor was obtained from a woman under 30 with Graves' hyperthyroidism. CDR3 protein: CASTPPRIDTIYF. In DNA, the CDR3 is TGTGCCAGCACTCCCCCGAGGATCGACACCATATATTTT.